The present TCR beta chain was sequenced within a study of T-cell memory formation after mild COVID-19. Study information: The TCR clusters were mostly specific to one donor.

TCRdb re-called the 5' RACE reads through MiXCR, storing one row per CDR3 protein. The sample yields under 450,000 distinct CDR3 sequences, more than 20% seen once. Comments on this clonotype: Its target is not known.

Study-level points and caveats: The SARS-CoV-2 specificity of second-wave clones reaching peak at day 37 remained unverified. There was a balanced CD4/CD8 profile in clones contracting day 15 to 85, and later expanders leaned CD4+. Pre-infection memory contained some responding clones, which suggested that cross-reactive memory had joined.

Sequencing was done on a sample of PBMCs or a T cell subset sorted from them (not recorded which). The TCR was taken from a man aged 18 to 30 who had mild COVID-19 (a few samples of this study predate the infection). Cell type and time point are not known.

The DNA of the CDR3 is TGTGCCAGCAGTGTTGGCCAGGGAGCAGATACGCAGTATTTT. This sequence encodes CASSVGQGADTQYF. The chain joins TRBV6-4 to TRBJ2-3; D possibly uses TRBD1 or TRBD2 (5 bases each). The CDR3 has 14 amino acids. V shed 4 bases and J shed 4 bases, with 12 bases lying between them. Germline CDR1 MRHNA, CDR2 SNTAGT.